Each of the 27 T cell receptor beta chains below was sequenced from the same sample in a study of OX40 agonist ivuxolimab in advanced cancers. Profiled with immunoSEQ multiplex PCR; TCRdb holds only in-frame clones, not every one. The table records roughly 30,000 clones, about four fifths of them present only once. The specimen comprised CD4+ or CD8+ T cells sorted from blood, sampled in a trial of the OX40 agonist ivuxolimab. All receptors derive from an adult with an advanced solid tumor such as melanoma, head and neck, liver or kidney cancer.

CDR3 amino acids: CASSLDWSSEAFF. CDR3 nucleotides: TGTGCCAGCAGCTTAGATTGGTCCAGTGAAGCTTTCTTT. V is TRBV11-3 and J is TRBJ1-1; D is undetermined. This CDR3 region has 13 residues. V gave up 0 bases and J gave up 7 bases, with 9 bases separating them. Germline V gene lookup returns CDR1 SGHNT and CDR2 YENEEA.

This clone was recorded a few times. V and J are TRBV4-1 and TRBJ2-7, with 15 positions matching TRBD2. The germline CDR1 and CDR2 sequences are MGHRA and YSYEKL. The CDR3 is made up of 19 amino acids. The ends lost 0 bases at V and 5 bases at J; junction bases unmatched: 11. CDR3 coding DNA: TGCGCCAGCAGCCAAGATGAGGGGACTAGCGGGAGGTACGTCAACGAGCAGTACTTC. It specifies CASSQDEGTSGRYVNEQYF.

This rearrangement joins TRBV4-2 to TRBJ2-7; D might be TRBD1 (5 bases). This CDR3 is 12 amino acids long. The V and J ends lost 2 bases and 7 bases respectively, with 9 bases between them. In germline, CDR1 is LGHNA, CDR2 YNFKEQ. The CDR3 DNA reads as TGTGCCAGCAGCCAACTTAACAGGGAGCAGTACTTC. Translated, it gives CASSQLNREQYF.

This chain links TRBV11-3 with TRBJ2-1; no firm D call. Germline CDR1 SGHNT, CDR2 YENEEA. Trimming removed 1 base from V and 3 bases from J, with 7 bases in between. The CDR3 extends over 14 amino acids. For the CDR3, the DNA is TGTGCCAGCAGCTTAGGCACGAACTACAATGAGCAGTTCTTC. Its protein product is CASSLGTNYNEQFF.

This clone was recorded a few times. The chain joins TRBV27 to TRBJ2-7; D ambiguous. Germline V gene sequence: CDR1 MNHEY, CDR2 SMNVEV (reference sequence). The ends were cut back, 7 bases at V and 5 bases at J, with 15 bases in the middle. CDR3 length equals 13 residues. CDR3 loop: CASTGRGVNEQYF. CDR3 nucleotide sequence: TGTGCCAGCACCGGGCGAGGAGTCAACGAGCAGTACTTC.

This chain links TRBV6-6 with TRBJ2-7; D not resolved. CDR3 size: 13 residues. V was clipped by 4 bases and J by 7 bases, with 14 bases between them. From germline, CDR1 is MNHNY and CDR2 SVGAGI (reference sequence). CDR3 region: CASSFLQNWEQYF. The CDR3 bases are TGTGCCAGCAGTTTCCTACAGAATTGGGAGCAGTACTTC.

This chain links TRBV28 with TRBJ2-7, with 7 bases lining up with TRBD1. CDR3 length: 15 residues. J gave up 1 base and V 5 bases, and 8 bases lay outside the gene matches. Germline CDR1 is MDHEN and CDR2 is SYDVKM. CDR3 in DNA: TGTGCCAGCAGTGAAACAGGGGACCTATCCTACGAGCAGTACTTC. This sequence encodes CASSETGDLSYEQYF.

The rearrangement links TRBV4-2 to TRBJ2-2; no reliable D call. Trimming stripped 1 base from V and 1 base from J, with 10 bases between. In germline, CDR1 is LGHNA, CDR2 YNFKEQ. This CDR3 comprises 16 residues. The CDR3 coding sequence is TGTGCCAGCAGCCAAGCCTCTGGGATGAACACCGGGGAGCTGTTTTTT. Protein sequence: CASSQASGMNTGELFF.

V and J are TRBV11-2 and TRBJ2-5; 12 nucleotides line up with TRBD2. J lost 5 bases, V lost 6 bases, and 7 bases had no gene match. Germline values: CDR1 SGHAT, CDR2 FQNNGV. CDR3 length: 15 amino acids. Here the CDR3 DNA reads TGTGCCAGCAGTTCTAGCGGGGGGGCCGGGGAGACCCAGTACTTC. Its protein product is CASSSSGGAGETQYF. The variable domain in full, completed from reference TRBV11-2 and TRBJ2-5, reads EAGVAQSPRYKIIEKRQSVAFWCNPISGHATLYWYQQILGQGPKLLIQFQNNGVVDDSQLPKDRFSAERLKGVDSTLKIQPAKLEDSAVYLCASSSSGGAGETQYFGPGTRLLVL.

V is TRBV30 and J is TRBJ1-1; TRBD1 matches 9 bases. Germline V gene sequence: CDR1 GTSNPN, CDR2 SVGIG (reference sequence). Unmatched junction bases numbered 5, after V lost 3 bases and J lost 0 bases. This CDR3 has 15 amino acids. The CDR3 sequence is CAWRRTGAMNTEAFF. The CDR3 coding sequence is TGTGCCTGGAGAAGGACAGGGGCCATGAACACTGAAGCTTTCTTT.

Regarding this clone: The junction and the germline gene differ at one end; a read error may be behind it. The rearrangement uses TRBV11-2 and TRBJ2-1; 10 nucleotides agree with TRBD2. Germline-derived CDR1 and CDR2 are SGHAT and FQNNGV. The CDR3 is 14 residues long. In nucleotides, the CDR3 is TGTGCCAGCAACCGCCAACTAGCGGGAAATGGGCAGTTCTTC. Amino acids: CASNRQLAGNGQFF.

This sequence joins TRBV28 and TRBJ2-1; D not certain. CDR1 is MDHEN and CDR2 is SYDVKM in the germline V gene. The CDR3 loop spans 16 amino acids. With 4 bases removed from V and 0 bases from J, the gap between germline ends came to 13 bases. The CDR3 region has the DNA TGTGCCAGCAGTTCGCAGACACGGAGCTCCTACAATGAGCAGTTCTTC. Residues: CASSSQTRSSYNEQFF.

The chain joins TRBV5-1 to TRBJ2-3; D is tentatively TRBD1 or TRBD2 (6 bases each). The CDR3 sequence is 16 residues long. Trimming stripped 5 bases from V and 0 bases from J, with 16 bases between. In germline, CDR1 is SGHRS, CDR2 YFSETQ. CDR3 amino acids: CASSRGTPSSTDTQYF. The CDR3 DNA reads TGCGCCAGCAGTCGGGGGACACCCTCTAGCACAGATACGCAGTATTTT.

The V gene is TRBV6-5, the J gene TRBJ2-7; D possibly corresponds to TRBD1 (6 bases). The CDR3 runs 14 residues. V shed 0 bases and J shed 2 bases, with 8 bases lying between them. Germline CDR1 and CDR2: MNHEY and SVGAGI. In DNA, the CDR3 is TGTGCCAGCAGTTACTCCAGGACAGCCTACGAGCAGTACTTC. This translates into CASSYSRTAYEQYF.

The rearrangement uses TRBV9 and TRBJ2-1; no clear D. Germline values: CDR1 SGDLS, CDR2 YYNGEE. Trimming left V 3 bases short and J 10 bases short, with 14 bases between. The CDR3 spans 13 residues. CDR3 sequence reads: CASSGDPGQEQFF. CDR3 coding DNA: TGTGCCAGCAGCGGGGATCCCGGGCAGGAGCAGTTCTTC.

This sequence joins TRBV9 and TRBJ2-1; no clear D gene. CDR3 length equals 15 residues. Germline values: CDR1 SGDLS, CDR2 YYNGEE. V was shortened by 4 bases and J by 0 bases, with 11 bases between the two germline ends. The CDR3, as DNA: TGTGCCAGCAGCCGCGGTGTGAGCTCCTACAATGAGCAGTTCTTC. Residues: CASSRGVSSYNEQFF.

The genes are TRBV23-1 and TRBJ1-1, with D possibly being TRBD1 (5 bases). TRBV23-1 is an open reading frame, and its role is uncertain. This CDR3 is 16 amino acids long. With 1 base removed from V and 3 bases from J, the gap between germline ends came to 15 bases. In nucleotides, the CDR3 is TGCGCCAGCAGTCAATGTCGTAGGGGCCATGACACTGAAGCTTTCTTT. Translation gives CASSQCRRGHDTEAFF.

The genes are TRBV5-1 and TRBJ1-2; the D gene is possibly TRBD1 (6 bases). Trimming shortened V by 4 bases and J by 6 bases, and 10 bases separated the two germline ends. The length of the CDR3 is 12 residues. CDR1 and CDR2 from the germline V gene are SGHRS and YFSETQ. For the CDR3, the DNA is TGCGCCAGCAGCGAACAGGGTGATGGCTACACCTTC. It codes for CASSEQGDGYTF.

The chain links TRBV7-3 to TRBJ2-1; 10 bases fit TRBD2. The CDR3 consists of 15 residues. CDR1 is SGHTA, CDR2 FQGTGA, per germline. V lost 0 bases, J lost 8 bases, and 4 bases stayed unmatched. The CDR3 DNA sequence: TGTGCCAGCAGCTTAACGAGTCTAGCGGGAGATGAGCAGTTCTTC. It translates to CASSLTSLAGDEQFF.

CDR3 DNA: TGTGCCAGCAGCCAAGATTTCGTTTGGGACGGCTCCTACGAGCAGTACTTC. Translation: CASSQDFVWDGSYEQYF. The genes are TRBV14 and TRBJ2-7; D is tentatively TRBD1 or TRBD2 (5 bases each). Germline V gene lookup returns CDR1 SGHDN and CDR2 FVKESK. The V and J ends lost 0 bases and 0 bases respectively, with 15 bases between them. CDR3 length equals 17 residues.

V gene TRBV5-1 combines with J gene TRBJ2-3; 8 positions match TRBD1. Trimming removed 4 bases from V and 1 base from J; junction bases left unmatched: 2. The germline gives CDR1 SGHRS, CDR2 YFSETQ. CDR3 length: 14 amino acids. CDR3 nucleotide sequence: TGCGCCAGCAGCCGGGGACAGGGCACAGATACGCAGTATTTT. Translated: CASSRGQGTDTQYF.

This clone has just a few counts. The chain employs TRBV7-3 and TRBJ1-2; D might be TRBD1 (5 bases). V lost 0 bases, J lost 8 bases, and 10 bases lay in between. The CDR3 spans 13 residues. CDR1 and CDR2 from the germline V gene are SGHTA and FQGTGA. DNA of the CDR3: TGTGCCAGCAGCTTAACGGACCAGGGAGGCTACACCTTC. This encodes CASSLTDQGGYTF.

The chain couples TRBV7-9 to TRBJ2-7, with a weak D call TRBD2 (5 bases). The CDR3 loop spans 13 amino acids. The germline V gene has CDR1 SEHNR and CDR2 FQNEAQ (reference sequence). Deletions cut 1 base from V and 13 bases from J, with 17 bases between. CDR3 nucleotide sequence: TGTGCCAGCAGCTTAGAAGGGAGAGGCACAGCTTACTTC. This translates into CASSLEGRGTAYF.

V gene TRBV6-5 combines with J gene TRBJ2-7; 11 positions agree with TRBD1. This CDR3 contains 14 residues. Losses at the gene ends were 2 bases for V and 6 bases for J; bases not matched to a gene: 3. Germline CDR1 MNHEY, CDR2 SVGAGI. The CDR3 DNA is TGTGCCAGCAGTTACGGGGGGACAGGGGGCGAGCAGTACTTC. Protein: CASSYGGTGGEQYF.

The chain recombines TRBV2 with TRBJ2-4; the match to TRBD2 covers 7 bases. The CDR3 sequence is 15 residues long. The germline V gene has CDR1 SNHLY and CDR2 FYNNEI. V lost 3 bases to trimming and J lost 3 bases; unmatched junction nucleotides: 5. Here the CDR3 DNA reads TGTGCCAGCAGTGATCAAGGACTAGTCAAAAACATTCAGTACTTC. Translation: CASSDQGLVKNIQYF.

V usage is TRBV6-6 and J usage is TRBJ1-5; D remains ambiguous. V dropped 7 bases and J dropped 0 bases, with 10 bases sitting between them. CDR3 length equals 14 residues. Looked up from germline, CDR1 is MNHNY and CDR2 is SVGAGI (reference sequence). DNA for the CDR3: TGTGCCAGCACCCAGGATGGTAGCAATCAGCCCCAGCATTTT. Encoded protein: CASTQDGSNQPQHF.

The chain carries TRBV6-1 and TRBJ1-1; 7 bases are a match to TRBD1. Germline V gives CDR1 MNHNS, CDR2 SASEGT. This CDR3 has 13 amino acids. Trimming cost V 3 bases and J 4 bases; bases outside gene matches: 2. The CDR3 sequence: CASSENRGTEAFF. The CDR3 DNA reads TGTGCCAGCAGTGAGAACAGGGGCACTGAAGCTTTCTTT.